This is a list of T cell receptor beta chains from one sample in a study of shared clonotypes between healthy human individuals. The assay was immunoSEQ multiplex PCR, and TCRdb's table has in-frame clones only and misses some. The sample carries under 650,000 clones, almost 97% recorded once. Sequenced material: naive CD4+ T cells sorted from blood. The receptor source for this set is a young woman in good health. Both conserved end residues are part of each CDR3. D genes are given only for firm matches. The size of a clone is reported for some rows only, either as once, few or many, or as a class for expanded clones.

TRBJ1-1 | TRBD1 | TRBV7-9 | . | CASSHSDRGGTEAFF | TGTGCCAGCAGCCATTCGGACAGGGGTGGCACTGAAGCTTTCTTT
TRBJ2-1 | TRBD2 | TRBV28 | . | CASSLVGLAGANEQFF | TGTGCCAGCAGTTTAGTGGGACTAGCGGGAGCGAATGAGCAGTTCTTC
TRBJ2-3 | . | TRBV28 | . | CASNTMGPLGPDTQYF | TGTGCCAGCAATACGATGGGACCTCTTGGCCCAGATACGCAGTATTTT
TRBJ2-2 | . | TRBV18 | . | CASSQDRTGELFF | TGTGCCAGCTCACAAGACCGAACCGGGGAGCTGTTTTTT
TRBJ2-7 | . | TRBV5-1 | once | CASSLAAGTYEQYF | TGCGCCAGCAGCTTGGCCGCCGGGACCTACGAGCAGTACTTC
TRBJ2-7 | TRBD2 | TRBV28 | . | CAIQWAGAYEQYF | TGTGCCATCCAGTGGGCGGGGGCCTACGAGCAGTACTTC
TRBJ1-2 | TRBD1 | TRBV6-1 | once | CASSGQGYGYTF | TGTGCCAGCAGTGGACAGGGTTATGGCTACACCTTC
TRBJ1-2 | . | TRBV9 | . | CASSVDGIRSYTF | TGTGCCAGCAGCGTAGACGGAATCCGGAGCTACACCTTC
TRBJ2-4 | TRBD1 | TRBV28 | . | CASSRRQGLQYF | TGTGCCAGCAGTCGACGACAGGGACTTCAGTACTTC
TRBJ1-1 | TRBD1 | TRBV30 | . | CASQRGLTEAFF | TGTGCCTCTCAGAGGGGGCTCACTGAAGCTTTCTTT
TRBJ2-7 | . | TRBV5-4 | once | CASSAGAGHEQYF | TGTGCCAGCAGCGCGGGGGCGGGCCACGAGCAGTACTTC
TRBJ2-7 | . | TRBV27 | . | CASSKGVFYEQYF | TGTGCCAGCAGCAAGGGAGTTTTCTACGAGCAGTACTTC
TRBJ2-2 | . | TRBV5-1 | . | CASSLYGQGSVGELFF | TGCGCCAGCAGCTTGTACGGTCAGGGGTCGGTCGGGGAGCTGTTTTTT
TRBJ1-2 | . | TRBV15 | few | CATSRGGLYGYTF | TGTGCCACCAGCAGAGGAGGGCTCTATGGCTACACCTTC
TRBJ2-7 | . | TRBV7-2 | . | CASNRGVSSYEQYF | TGTGCCAGCAATCGAGGGGTGAGCTCCTACGAGCAGTACTTC
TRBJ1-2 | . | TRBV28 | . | CASSAYRDQGYTF | TGTGCCAGCAGTGCTTACAGGGATCAAGGCTACACCTTC
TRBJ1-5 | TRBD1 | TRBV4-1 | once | CASSQGGFGRGLGSNQPQHF | TGCGCCAGCAGCCAAGGAGGTTTTGGCAGGGGGCTAGGAAGCAATCAGCCCCAGCATTTT
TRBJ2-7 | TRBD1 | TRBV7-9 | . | CASSLSTGGRPTEQYF | TGTGCCAGCAGCTTATCGACAGGGGGCCGCCCCACCGAGCAGTACTTC
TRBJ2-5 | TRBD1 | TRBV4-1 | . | CASSQFLDRAGETQYF | TGCGCCAGCAGCCAATTCCTAGACAGGGCTGGGGAGACCCAGTACTTC
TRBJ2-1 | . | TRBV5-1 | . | CASSLALASSYNEQFF | TGCGCCAGCAGCTTGGCGCTAGCGAGCTCCTACAATGAGCAGTTCTTC
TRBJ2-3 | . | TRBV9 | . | CASSVVGRTDTQYF | TGTGCCAGCAGCGTAGTGGGGAGGACAGATACGCAGTATTTT
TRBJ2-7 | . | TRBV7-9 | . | CASSFPGAVGQYF | TGTGCCAGCAGCTTCCCAGGGGCTGTCGGGCAGTACTTC
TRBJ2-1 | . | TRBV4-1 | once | CASSHRQRSNNEQFF | TGCGCCAGCAGCCACCGGCAGCGCTCCAACAATGAGCAGTTCTTC
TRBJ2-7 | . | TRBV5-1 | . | CASSVSAQEGYEQYF | TGCGCCAGCAGCGTCTCAGCGCAAGAGGGGTACGAGCAGTACTTC
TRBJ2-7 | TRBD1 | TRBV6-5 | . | CASSYSGTGLEYEQYF | TGTGCCAGCAGTTACTCCGGGACAGGGTTGGAATACGAGCAGTACTTC
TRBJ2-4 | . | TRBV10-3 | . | CAISDQVGGKNIQYF | TGTGCCATCAGTGATCAGGTGGGGGGCAAAAACATTCAGTACTTC